This T cell receptor (beta chain) was captured in a study of OX40 agonist ivuxolimab in advanced cancers. Study-wide context: Three patients, one with hepatocellular carcinoma and two with cutaneous melanoma, achieved partial responses. Study conclusions and caveats: Low normalized T-cell clonal expansion also characterized some of the nonresponders.

Concerning this clone itself: Its antigen is unknown.

The repertoire was sequenced with immunoSEQ multiplex PCR; TCRdb's copy has only in-frame clones and lacks some. The sample lists about 26,000 clones, roughly 83% occurring once. The CDR3 runs to 13 residues. The V and J ends lost 6 bases and 2 bases, in that order; junction bases with no gene match: 1. CDR1 SNHLY and CDR2 FYNNEI come from the germline V gene. The sequenced sample was CD4+ or CD8+ T cells sorted from blood, obtained in a trial of the OX40 agonist ivuxolimab. This clonotype was obtained from an adult with an advanced solid tumor such as melanoma, head and neck, liver or kidney cancer. This chain joins TRBV2 and TRBJ1-5; 7 positions agree with TRBD1. CDR3 amino acids: CASRGQGNQPQHF. The CDR3 DNA reads as TGTGCCAGCAGAGGACAGGGCAATCAGCCCCAGCATTTT.